One sample yielded the 19 T cell receptor beta chains listed below, sequenced in a study of PD-L1 blockade in urothelial cancer. As to time point: pretreatment peripheral blood. Here immunoSEQ multiplex PCR was the method, and the copy in TCRdb shows in-frame clones only, minus some. The sample gives fewer than 40,000 clones, roughly nine tenths of which show up once; 10% to 12% is in the top ten. The input for sequencing was PBMCs, taken around atezolizumab (anti-PD-L1) treatment. All receptors come from an older woman with urothelial cancer.

CDR3 loop: CASSLSYKHPSGKNYGYTF. As DNA, the CDR3 is TGTGCCAGCAGCTTATCCTACAAACACCCCAGCGGTAAAAACTATGGCTACACCTTC. V gene TRBV11-2 combines with J gene TRBJ1-2; D ambiguous. V was shortened by 2 bases and J by 2 bases, with 24 bases between the two germline ends. Germline CDR1 reads SGHAT; CDR2 reads FQNNGV. The CDR3 totals 19 residues.

The chain couples TRBV6-5 to TRBJ2-7; 7 bases are a match to TRBD1. The length of the CDR3 is 14 residues. Trimming removed 0 bases from V and 4 bases from J; junction bases left unmatched: 3. The germline CDR1 and CDR2 sequences are MNHEY and SVGAGI. As DNA, the CDR3 is TGTGCCAGCAGTTACTCGGGGACAGAGTACGAGCAGTACTTC. The encoded protein is CASSYSGTEYEQYF.

The rearrangement links TRBV27 to TRBJ1-2; D not certain. This CDR3 contains 15 residues. Per germline, CDR1 MNHEY and CDR2 SMNVEV (reference sequence). Trimming shortened V by 4 bases and J by 2 bases, and 14 bases separated the two germline ends. The CDR3 DNA reads TGTGCCAGCAGTTCTCCGAGGGCCGGCAACTATGGCTACACCTTC. Translating gives CASSSPRAGNYGYTF.

J is TRBJ2-7 and V is TRBV13, with 9 nucleotides matching TRBD1. CDR1 and CDR2 (germline): PRHDT, FYEKMQ (reference sequence). With 4 bases clipped from V and 2 bases from J, the junction kept 3 bases outside the gene matches. This CDR3 has 14 amino acids. The CDR3 sequence is CASSYRDRAYEQYF. In DNA, the CDR3 is TGTGCCAGCAGCTACCGGGACAGGGCCTACGAGCAGTACTTC.

The V and J genes are TRBV28 and TRBJ2-7; 10 bases are shared with TRBD2. The V and J ends lost 5 bases and 2 bases, in that order; junction bases with no gene match: 3. In germline, CDR1 is MDHEN, CDR2 SYDVKM. The CDR3 is 14 amino acids. CDR3 sequence (DNA): TGTGCCAGCAGTACAGGACTAGCGGCCTACGAGCAGTACTTC. This gives the protein CASSTGLAAYEQYF.

The CDR3 nucleotides read TGTGCCAGCAGCTTAATTCTAGCGGGGAGCACAGATACGCAGTATTTT. Translation: CASSLILAGSTDTQYF. The chain has TRBV7-2 and TRBJ2-3; the match to TRBD2 covers 9 bases. This CDR3 comprises 16 residues. The V gene end was trimmed by 2 bases and the J gene end by 0 bases; junction bases not matched to a gene: 3. CDR1 and CDR2 from the germline V gene are SGHTA and FQGNSA.

The chain carries TRBV6-5 and TRBJ1-2; possible D gene TRBD1, 6 bases. The ends were cut back, 4 bases at V and 3 bases at J, with 15 bases in the middle. Germline V lookup: CDR1 MNHEY, CDR2 SVGAGI. The length of the CDR3 is 15 residues. The CDR3 loop reads CASSSAQGHHYGYTF. The CDR3 bases are TGTGCCAGCAGTTCCGCACAGGGCCACCACTATGGCTACACCTTC.

This CDR3 reads CASKRAAPSTDTQYF. Written as DNA, the CDR3 is TGTGCCAGCAAGAGGGCGGCCCCTAGCACAGATACGCAGTATTTT. The gene calls are TRBV2 and TRBJ2-3, with TRBD2 as a possible D gene (5 bases). The germline V and J ends were trimmed by 7 bases and 0 bases, with 14 bases remaining between them. CDR3 length equals 15 residues. The germline gives CDR1 SNHLY, CDR2 FYNNEI. The full variable domain, with the rest looked up from reference TRBV2 and TRBJ2-3, is EPEVTQTPSHQVTQMGQEVILRCVPISNHLYFYWYRQILGQKVEFLVSFYNNEISEKSEIFDDQFSVERPDGSNFTLKIRSTKLEDSAMYFCASKRAAPSTDTQYFGPGTRLTVL.

J is TRBJ2-2 and V is TRBV5-5; 8 bases align to TRBD1. CDR3 length: 15 amino acids. Germline CDR1 and CDR2: SGHKS and YYEKEE (reference sequence). Losses at the gene ends were 4 bases for V and 9 bases for J; bases not matched to a gene: 11. CDR3 sequence reads: CASSHPGQDRRELFF. CDR3 bases: TGTGCCAGCAGCCACCCGGGACAGGATAGACGGGAGCTGTTTTTT.

The chain recombines TRBV18 with TRBJ2-2; D perhaps matches TRBD1 (6 bases). The CDR3 covers 15 residues. Germline loops: CDR1 KGHSH, CDR2 LQKENI. Deletions cut 6 bases from V and 0 bases from J, with 11 bases between. DNA of the CDR3: TGTGCCAGCTCCCAAGGACAGACGAACACCGGGGAGCTGTTTTTT. This gives the protein CASSQGQTNTGELFF.

The chain carries TRBV19 and TRBJ1-3; 8 nucleotides align to TRBD1. The trim removed 4 bases at V and 1 base at J, leaving 3 bases unmatched. Germline CDR1 and CDR2: LNHDA and SQIVND (reference sequence). The CDR3 loop spans 15 amino acids. In DNA, the CDR3 is TGTGCCAGTAGTACGGACAGGGCGTCTGGAAACACCATATATTTT. It specifies CASSTDRASGNTIYF.

The chain combines TRBV18 with TRBJ2-6, with 7 nucleotides matching TRBD1. Germline V gene sequence: CDR1 KGHSH, CDR2 LQKENI. J gave up 3 bases and V 0 bases, and 2 bases lay outside the gene matches. The CDR3 extends over 16 amino acids. CDR3 sequence reads: CASSPPDRLGANVLTF. The CDR3 DNA sequence: TGTGCCAGCTCACCACCGGACAGGCTTGGGGCCAACGTCCTGACTTTC.

This chain uses TRBV27 with TRBJ2-7, with 8 bases identical to TRBD1. Losses at the gene ends were 0 bases for V and 4 bases for J; bases not matched to a gene: 5. The CDR3 totals 15 residues. Germline CDR1 and CDR2: MNHEY and SMNVEV (reference sequence). The CDR3 region is CASSLSGTGIYEQYF. Here the CDR3 DNA reads TGTGCCAGCAGTTTATCAGGGACAGGTATTTACGAGCAGTACTTC.

This clone has just one count. V and J are TRBV18 and TRBJ2-3; the match to TRBD2 covers 8 bases. The CDR3 consists of 16 residues. The germline gives CDR1 KGHSH, CDR2 LQKENI. V lost 1 base and J lost 3; bases outside the gene matches: 6. The CDR3 DNA reads as TGTGCCAGCTCACCACAGGGATCTAGCGGGACAGATACGCAGTATTTT. Translation: CASSPQGSSGTDTQYF.

The chain combines TRBV7-2 with TRBJ2-2, with 8 nucleotides matching TRBD2. V shed 5 bases and J 6 bases; nucleotides not matched to a gene: 5. The germline CDR1 and CDR2 sequences are SGHTA and FQGNSA. CDR3 size: 14 residues. The CDR3: CASSPTSVAGELFF. CDR3 bases: TGTGCCAGCAGCCCGACTAGCGTAGCCGGGGAGCTGTTTTTT.

The chain couples TRBV7-3 to TRBJ2-7; 7 positions agree with TRBD2. Per the germline V gene, CDR1 is SGHTA and CDR2 is FQGTGA. V lost 4 bases, J lost 0 bases, and 3 bases stayed unmatched. There are 14 residues in the CDR3. In DNA, the CDR3 is TGTGCCAGCAGCTCTAGCGGAGGCTCCTACGAGCAGTACTTC. Amino acid sequence: CASSSSGGSYEQYF.

The gene calls are TRBV10-1 and TRBJ1-5; no definite D call. There are 13 residues in the CDR3. Germline V gene data show CDR1 as WNHNN and CDR2 as SYGVQD (reference sequence). The V end was cut by 5 bases, the J end by 0 bases, with 5 bases between. Here the CDR3 DNA reads TGCGCCAGCAGTAAATATAGCAATCAGCCCCAGCATTTT. Protein: CASSKYSNQPQHF.

The gene calls are TRBV2 and TRBJ2-7; tentative D call: TRBD2 (6 bases). Germline V gene sequence: CDR1 SNHLY, CDR2 FYNNEI. The germline V and J ends were trimmed by 4 bases and 10 bases, with 8 bases remaining between them. This CDR3 has 10 amino acids. This CDR3 is CASSGGEQYF. The CDR3 DNA reads TGTGCCAGCAGTGGCGGGGAACAGTACTTC.

The genes are TRBV11-1 and TRBJ2-7; 7 positions agree with TRBD2. Germline V lookup: CDR1 SGHAT, CDR2 FQDESV (reference sequence). The CDR3 runs 15 residues. The V segment lost 5 bases and the J segment 4 bases; nucleotides outside the gene matches: 11. In DNA form, the CDR3 reads TGTGCCAGCAGCCCAAGCCGACTAGCAGGATACGAGCAGTACTTC. Translated: CASSPSRLAGYEQYF.